These 10 T cell receptor beta chains were sequenced from one sample in a study of shared clonotypes between healthy human individuals. Generated by immunoSEQ multiplex PCR, the TCRdb table keeps only in-frame clones and is missing some. The sample carries about 2.1 million clones, around 95% recorded once. CD8 cells classed as naive were CD45RO-negative and positively selected for CCR7, excluding terminally differentiated effector memory CD45RA+ cells. Sequenced: naive CD8+ T cells from PBMCs. The receptors derive from a young man in good health. Some clones in this sample may be carry-over from other donors' samples.

This clone is a singleton in its sample. The chain employs TRBV7-9 and TRBJ2-7, with TRBD2 identical over 15 bases. With V trimmed by 5 bases and J by 4 bases, 12 bases remained unmatched. The length of the CDR3 is 18 residues. CDR1 is SEHNR, CDR2 FQNEAQ, per germline (reference sequence). CDR3 sequence (DNA): TGTGCCAGCAGCGCAACCGGGACTAGCGGGAGGTCGCAATACGAGCAGTACTTC. Its translation is CASSATGTSGRSQYEQYF. Variable domain in full (rest from reference TRBV7-9 and TRBJ2-7): DTGVSQNPRHKITKRGQNVTFRCDPISEHNRLYWYRQTLGQGPEFLTYFQNEAQLEKSRLLSDRFSAERPKGSFSTLEIQRTEQGDSAMYLCASSATGTSGRSQYEQYFGPGTRLTVT.

The chain is built from TRBV15 and TRBJ1-1; D is ambiguous. CDR1 and CDR2 from the germline V gene are LNHNV and YYDKDF (reference sequence). The CDR3 extends over 14 amino acids. V was pared by 1 base and J by 5 bases, with 11 bases between. The CDR3 DNA is TGTGCCACCAGCAGAGTTCCTATGGGAACTGAAGCTTTCTTT. It yields the protein CATSRVPMGTEAFF.

This clone showed up just once. This chain uses TRBV27 with TRBJ1-2, with TRBD1 matching 12 bases. The V and J ends lost 5 bases and 1 base, in that order; junction bases with no gene match: 11. Germline assignment: CDR1 MNHEY and CDR2 SMNVEV (reference sequence). The CDR3 covers 18 residues. The CDR3 sequence is CASSQQPGQGAINYGYTF. CDR3 coding DNA: TGTGCCAGCAGTCAACAACCGGGACAGGGGGCGATTAACTATGGCTACACCTTC.

The V gene is TRBV28, the J gene TRBJ2-7, with D unresolved. With 5 bases removed from V and 0 bases from J, the gap between germline ends came to 11 bases. This CDR3 comprises 14 residues. Germline V gene data show CDR1 as MDHEN and CDR2 as SYDVKM. DNA for the CDR3: TGTGCCAGCAGTCCAACGCCGGACTCCTACGAGCAGTACTTC. It specifies CASSPTPDSYEQYF. Variable domain in full (rest from reference TRBV28 and TRBJ2-7): DVKVTQSSRYLVKRTGEKVFLECVQDMDHENMFWYRQDPGLGLRLIYFSYDVKMKEKGDIPEGYSVSREKKERFSLILESASTNQTSMYLCASSPTPDSYEQYFGPGTRLTVT.

The rearrangement uses TRBV28 and TRBJ2-5; TRBD2 matches at 10 bases. Trimming cost V 3 bases and J 5 bases; bases outside gene matches: 12. CDR3 size: 17 residues. Germline V lookup: CDR1 MDHEN, CDR2 SYDVKM. CDR3 coding DNA: TGTGCCAGCAGTTTTCACGGAGCGGGAGGGGGACAGGAGACCCAGTACTTC. Protein sequence: CASSFHGAGGGQETQYF.

This chain links TRBV9 with TRBJ2-1, with a possible D match to TRBD2 (6 bases). V lost 4 bases to trimming and J lost 6 bases, with 20 bases between them. Germline V gives CDR1 SGDLS, CDR2 YYNGEE. This CDR3 is built from 16 residues. The CDR3 sequence: CASSLTGILGGNEQFF. CDR3 coding DNA: TGTGCCAGCAGCCTAACCGGGATCCTCGGGGGCAATGAGCAGTTCTTC.

CDR3 DNA sequence: TGTGCCAGTACCAAGGGACACCTCACAGATACGCAGTATTTT. This translates into CASTKGHLTDTQYF. V and J are TRBV19 and TRBJ2-3; a weak D match, TRBD1 (6 bases). Trimming removed 7 bases at V and 2 bases at J, with 13 bases between. Germline values: CDR1 LNHDA, CDR2 SQIVND (reference sequence). This CDR3 has 14 amino acids.

The chain is built from TRBV9 and TRBJ2-7; D gene unclear. V was cut by 1 base and J by 0 bases, with 5 bases left in between. This CDR3 has 13 amino acids. Germline V lookup: CDR1 SGDLS, CDR2 YYNGEE. CDR3 in amino acids: CASSVNPSYEQYF. The CDR3 DNA reads as TGTGCCAGCAGCGTAAACCCCTCCTACGAGCAGTACTTC.

The CDR3 sequence is CASSSWTRGEKLFF. The CDR3 nucleotides read TGTGCCAGCAGTTCCTGGACCCGGGGCGAAAAACTGTTTTTT. The chain links TRBV28 to TRBJ1-4; weak D call: TRBD1 (5 bases). The CDR3 covers 14 residues. Germline loops: CDR1 MDHEN, CDR2 SYDVKM. V dropped 4 bases and J dropped 8 bases, with 14 bases sitting between them.

About this clone itself: Other DNA sequences from this sample encode an identical CDR3 as well. V usage is TRBV5-1 and J usage is TRBJ2-7; no firm D call. CDR1 SGHRS and CDR2 YFSETQ come from the germline V gene. Trimming took off 0 bases at V and 2 bases at J, with 6 bases between the two ends. There are 13 residues in the CDR3. CDR3 loop: CASSLGSTYEQYF. For the CDR3, the DNA is TGCGCCAGCAGCTTGGGGTCGACCTACGAGCAGTACTTC.